The 10 T cell receptor beta chains listed next were all sequenced from one sample in a study of blood T cells in healthy people across ages. The second PCR ran roughly 7 to 12 cycles with a sample-barcoded 5' primer and J-beta primers. TCRdb ran MiXCR on the 5' RACE reads and lists one entry per CDR3 protein. The sample contains around 800,000 distinct CDR3 sequences, 46% of which appear only once. Sequencing was carried out using blood. The receptors were gathered from a man of 80 years or more in good health.

This clonotype showed up many times. This chain links TRBV2 with TRBJ2-3; 7 nucleotides align to TRBD2. The CDR3 contains 15 residues. V gave up 6 bases and J gave up 4 bases; unmatched junction bases: 10. CDR1 is SNHLY and CDR2 is FYNNEI in the germline V gene. The CDR3 coding sequence is TGTGCCAGCAGACCGGGACTGGCGGGAGCAGATACGCAGTATTTT. Protein product: CASRPGLAGADTQYF.

V gene TRBV20-1 combines with J gene TRBJ2-1; D is undetermined. Germline assignment: CDR1 DFQATT and CDR2 SNEGSKA (reference sequence). The ends were cut back, 5 bases at V and 6 bases at J, with 11 bases in the middle. This CDR3 is 12 amino acids long. The DNA of the CDR3 is TGCAGTGCTCCTACTGGAATCAATGAGCAGTTCTTC. The encoded protein is CSAPTGINEQFF.

This chain uses TRBV2 with TRBJ1-2; possibly TRBD1 for D (5 bases). The CDR3 loop spans 15 amino acids. V lost 2 bases and J lost 8, with 18 bases in between. The germline CDR1 and CDR2 sequences are SNHLY and FYNNEI. This CDR3 reads CASSETRGAGFGYTF. In nucleotides, the CDR3 is TGTGCCAGCAGTGAAACTAGGGGAGCAGGCTTCGGCTACACCTTC.

This clonotype was found a few times. At one boundary the junction diverges from the germline segment, which might be a read error. J is TRBJ2-1 and V is TRBV5-4; weak D call: TRBD2 (6 bases). The CDR3 totals 17 residues. Germline CDR1 and CDR2: SGHNT and YYREEE (reference sequence). CDR3 residues: CASSSRNRDSSNNEQFF. The CDR3, as DNA: TGTGCCAGCAGCTCCCGGAACCGGGACTCCTCCAACAATGAGCAGTTCTTC.

The rearrangement joins TRBV10-3 to TRBJ2-2; the match to TRBD1 covers 8 bases. V lost 2 bases, J lost 6 bases, and 2 bases stayed unmatched. The germline CDR1 and CDR2 sequences are ENHRY and SYGVKD. The CDR3 contains 14 residues. CDR3 protein: CAISERQGSGELFF. CDR3 DNA sequence: TGTGCCATCAGTGAGAGACAGGGGTCCGGGGAGCTGTTTTTT.

The chain is built from TRBV2 and TRBJ2-3; D ambiguous. The CDR3 totals 15 residues. Germline V lookup: CDR1 SNHLY, CDR2 FYNNEI. The germline V and J ends were trimmed by 5 bases and 1 base, with 13 bases remaining between them. The CDR3 loop reads CASSQNPSGTDTQYF. Here the CDR3 DNA reads TGTGCCAGCAGTCAGAACCCCTCGGGCACAGATACGCAGTATTTT.

This clonotype was found many times. This chain uses TRBV20-1 with TRBJ2-7; TRBD2 matches at 9 bases. Germline CDR1 and CDR2: DFQATT and SNEGSKA (reference sequence). This CDR3 has 17 amino acids. J gave up 1 base and V 3 bases, and 13 bases lay outside the gene matches. The CDR3 DNA sequence: TGCAGTGCTAGTTCCGGACTAGCGCCCTTTGGGTCCTACGAGCAGTACTTC. Translating it yields CSASSGLAPFGSYEQYF.

V and J are TRBV21-1 and TRBJ2-4; the D call in the table, TRBD1, was not verified against the DNA. Matching the DNA end better, TRBJ2-7 makes the J call doubtful. TRBV21-1 is labeled a pseudogene. This CDR3 comprises 14 residues. The CDR3 sequence is CATSRGPLSGEQYF. The DNA of the CDR3 is TGTGCCACCAGCCGGGGGCCTCTCTCTGGCGAGCAGTACTTC.

The J gene is TRBJ2-5, the V gene TRBV6-5, with 12 bases fitting TRBD1. The germline CDR1 and CDR2 sequences are MNHEY and SVGAGI. The CDR3 totals 16 residues. Trimming cost V 2 bases and J 4 bases; bases outside gene matches: 5. The CDR3 here is CASSYGTGGSGETQYF. The CDR3 region has the DNA TGTGCCAGCAGTTACGGGACAGGGGGCTCGGGAGAGACCCAGTACTTC.

CDR3 bases: TGCAGTGCTAGGTCGGTAACGGGAGGGCGCGAGCAGTACTTC. As protein: CSARSVTGGREQYF. The chain is built from TRBV20-1 and TRBJ2-7; 8 bases are a match to TRBD2. The germline V gene encodes CDR1 DFQATT and CDR2 SNEGSKA (reference sequence). V dropped 3 bases and J dropped 6; count of bases not matched to a gene: 10. This CDR3 contains 14 residues.